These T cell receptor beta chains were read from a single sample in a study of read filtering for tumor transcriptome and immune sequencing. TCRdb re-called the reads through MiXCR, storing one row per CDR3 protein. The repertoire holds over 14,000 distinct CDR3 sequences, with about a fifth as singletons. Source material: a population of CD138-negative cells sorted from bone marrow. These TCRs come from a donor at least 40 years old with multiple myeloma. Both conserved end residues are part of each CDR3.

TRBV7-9,CVSGGVPGVGNEQFF
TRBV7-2,CASSSTRETQYF
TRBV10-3,CAISWGTTDTQYF
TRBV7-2,CASSPRPSGATQYF
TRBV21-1,CARKQGCNAKNIQYF
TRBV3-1,CASSPLSGATTGGSYNEQFF
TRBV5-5,CASSQDLGAYEKYF
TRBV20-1,CSAPRTLGTDNEKLFF
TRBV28,CASSLGRGYTDTQYF
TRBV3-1,CASSRYSGSSYNEQFF
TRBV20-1,CGAGLAGGSTYEQYF
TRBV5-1,CASSLRPPGRDTGELFF
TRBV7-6,CASSPGAAGEAFF
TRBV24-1,CATSDSSGSTDTQYF